This TCR beta chain was identified during a study of cytomegalovirus exposure and HLA in healthy donors. Findings and limits, study-wide: Rare sequences made up most TCRs, while some public TCRs were found in many donors.

Note on this clone: Its cognate antigen is unknown.

V lost 0 bases, J lost 1 base, and 10 bases stayed unmatched. There are 18 residues in the CDR3. Germline V gene data show CDR1 as GTSNPN and CDR2 as SVGIG (reference sequence). A multiplex PCR was run with 60 Vbeta primers and 13 Jbeta primers. Sequencing used immunoSEQ multiplex PCR; TCRdb keeps in-frame clones, though not all of them. The sample shows about 100,000 clones, around 75% of them seen only once. The chain combines TRBV30 with TRBJ1-3; 9 bases are shared with TRBD1. The clonotype originates from a middle-aged man in good health and CMV-seronegative. Sequencing was done on a sample of PBMCs. The CDR3 bases are TGTGCCTGGAGTGTACGCTATAGGGACAGGGTGTCTGGAAACACCATATATTTT. This translates into CAWSVRYRDRVSGNTIYF.